Each of the 9 T cell receptor beta chains below was sequenced from the same sample in a study of OX40 agonist ivuxolimab in advanced cancers. The method was immunoSEQ multiplex PCR; TCRdb's version includes in-frame clones alone and lacks a portion of them. Of 25,000 to 35,000 clones listed, about 89% were seen once; the top ten hold around 9%. The sample here was CD4+ or CD8+ T cells sorted from blood, taken in a trial of the OX40 agonist ivuxolimab. All receptors derive from an adult with an advanced solid tumor such as melanoma, head and neck, liver or kidney cancer.

This chain uses TRBV5-4 with TRBJ2-1, with D maybe TRBD1 (6 bases). V was cut by 10 bases and J by 5 bases, with 16 bases left in between. The CDR3 is 13 amino acids. Germline CDR1 SGHNT, CDR2 YYREEE (reference sequence). The CDR3 sequence is CAGLRDNDNEQFF. CDR3 coding DNA: TGTGCCGGCCTCCGGGACAACGACAATGAGCAGTTCTTC. The full variable domain, with the rest looked up from reference TRBV5-4 and TRBJ2-1, is ETGVTQSPTHLIKTRGQQVTLRCSSQSGHNTVSWYQQALGQGPQFIFQYYREEENGRGNFPPRFSGLQFPNYSSELNVNALELDDSALYLCAGLRDNDNEQFFGPGTRLTVL.

The chain couples TRBV10-3 to TRBJ2-6; D gene unclear. Germline V CDR1 and CDR2: ENHRY, SYGVKD. The CDR3 runs 14 residues. Trimming took 3 bases from V and 0 from J, leaving 3 bases between them. The CDR3 coding sequence is TGTGCCATCAGTGACGGCTCTGGGGCCAACGTCCTGACTTTC. This codes for CAISDGSGANVLTF.

The chain joins TRBV29-1 to TRBJ2-7, with no clear D. Trimming removed 6 bases from V and 4 bases from J, with 31 bases in between. The CDR3 extends over 18 amino acids. The germline CDR1 and CDR2 sequences are SQVTM and ANQGSEA. The CDR3 sequence is CSVLHGSQKQLSPYEQYF. The CDR3 nucleotides are TGCAGCGTCTTACACGGGTCCCAAAAACAATTATCTCCGTACGAGCAGTACTTC.

CDR3 nucleotide sequence: TGTGCCAGCAGCGTAGGTGGGGAGCAGTTCTTC. Its translation is CASSVGGEQFF. This chain connects TRBV9 to TRBJ2-1, with D hard to call. The V gene lost 0 bases and the J gene lost 10 bases, with 5 bases spanning the gap. The CDR3 runs to 11 residues. The germline V gene has CDR1 SGDLS and CDR2 YYNGEE.

V usage is TRBV19 and J usage is TRBJ2-3, with D perhaps TRBD2 (7 bases). CDR3 length: 16 residues. Trimming removed 5 bases at V and 4 bases at J, with 19 bases between. Per the germline V gene, CDR1 is LNHDA and CDR2 is SQIVND (reference sequence). CDR3 sequence reads: CASSAGARALADTQYF. The CDR3 bases are TGTGCCAGTAGTGCGGGGGCCAGGGCTTTGGCAGATACGCAGTATTTT.

V is TRBV27 and J is TRBJ2-2, with 8 bases aligning to TRBD1. Trimming removed 4 bases from V and 1 base from J; junction bases left unmatched: 5. CDR1 MNHEY and CDR2 SMNVEV come from the germline V gene (reference sequence). The CDR3 runs to 16 residues. CDR3 region: CASSSRTGMNTGELFF. The DNA for the CDR3 is TGTGCCAGCAGTTCCCGGACAGGGATGAACACCGGGGAGCTGTTTTTT.

This chain uses TRBV19 with TRBJ1-2, with D possibly TRBD1 on 6 matching bases. This CDR3 spans 13 amino acids. V was pared by 5 bases and J by 4 bases, with 11 bases between. Germline loops: CDR1 LNHDA, CDR2 SQIVND (reference sequence). The CDR3 nucleotides are TGTGCCAGTAGTTCAGGGGCGGCCTATGGCTACACCTTC. Translation: CASSSGAAYGYTF.

This rearrangement joins TRBV7-9 to TRBJ2-7; possible D gene TRBD2, 5 bases. The CDR3 is 13 amino acids. Trimming left V 3 bases short and J 3 bases short, with 9 bases between. In germline, CDR1 is SEHNR, CDR2 FQNEAQ (reference sequence). The CDR3 protein is CASSLEDFYEQYF. The CDR3 bases are TGTGCCAGCAGCTTGGAGGATTTCTACGAGCAGTACTTC.

The chain couples TRBV27 to TRBJ2-3, with TRBD2 identical over 7 bases. This CDR3 is built from 15 residues. Trimming cost V 6 bases and J 4 bases; bases outside gene matches: 10. Germline V CDR1 and CDR2: MNHEY, SMNVEV (reference sequence). Here the CDR3 reads CASRPNPGGPDTQYF. The DNA of the CDR3 is TGTGCCAGCAGGCCCAATCCGGGAGGTCCAGATACGCAGTATTTT.